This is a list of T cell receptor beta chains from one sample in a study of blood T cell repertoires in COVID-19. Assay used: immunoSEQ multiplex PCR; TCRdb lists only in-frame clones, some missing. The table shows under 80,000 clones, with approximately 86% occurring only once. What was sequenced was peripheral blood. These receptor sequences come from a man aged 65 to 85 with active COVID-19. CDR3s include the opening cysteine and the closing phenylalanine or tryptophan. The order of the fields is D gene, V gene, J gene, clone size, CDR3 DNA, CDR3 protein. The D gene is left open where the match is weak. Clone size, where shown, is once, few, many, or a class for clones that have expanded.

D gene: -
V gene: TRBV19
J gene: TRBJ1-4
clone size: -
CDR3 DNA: TGTGCCAGTAGTGGTGGGGGGTCTGAAAAACTGTTTTTT
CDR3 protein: CASSGGGSEKLFF

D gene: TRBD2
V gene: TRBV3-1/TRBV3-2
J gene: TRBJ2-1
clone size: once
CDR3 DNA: TGTGCCAGCACCCTACGACTAGCGGGAGGGCCACTTCCTGGAGTCAATGAGCAGTTCTTC
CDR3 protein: CASTLRLAGGPLPGVNEQFF

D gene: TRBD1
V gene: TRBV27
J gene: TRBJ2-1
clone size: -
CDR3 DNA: TGTGCCAGCAGTCCCCCGGACAGGCCTTGGGTCTTC
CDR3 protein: CASSPPDRPWVF

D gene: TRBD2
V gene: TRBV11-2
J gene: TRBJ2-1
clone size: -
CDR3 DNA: TGTGCCAGCAGCCCGACTAGCGGGAGGGGGTGGAATGAGCAGTTCTTC
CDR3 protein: CASSPTSGRGWNEQFF

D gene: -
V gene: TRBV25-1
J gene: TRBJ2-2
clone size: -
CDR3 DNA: TGTGCCAGCAGTGAATTAGCCCGTACCGGGGAGCTGTTTTTT
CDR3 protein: CASSELARTGELFF

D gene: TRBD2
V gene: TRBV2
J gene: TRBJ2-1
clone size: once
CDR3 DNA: TGTGCCAGCAGTGAAGAGCCACCGGGACTAACCCGCTACAATGAGCAGTTCTTC
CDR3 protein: CASSEEPPGLTRYNEQFF

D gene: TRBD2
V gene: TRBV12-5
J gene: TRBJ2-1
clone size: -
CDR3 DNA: TGTGCTAGTGGTTTGCCTGGACTAGCGGGATGGCAGTTCTTC
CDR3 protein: CASGLPGLAGWQFF

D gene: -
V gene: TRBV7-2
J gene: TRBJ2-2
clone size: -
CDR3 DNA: TGTGCCAGCAGCCCCGGGTCCGCACGTGTCGGGGAGCTGTTTTTT
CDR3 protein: CASSPGSARVGELFF

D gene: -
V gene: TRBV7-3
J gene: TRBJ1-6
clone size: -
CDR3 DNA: TGTGCCAGCAGCGCGGGGTCCTATAATTCACCCCTCCACTTT
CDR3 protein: CASSAGSYNSPLHF

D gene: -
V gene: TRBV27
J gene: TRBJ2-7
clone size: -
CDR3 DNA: TGTGCCAGCAGTCCCCGGATGGCGGGCCCCATACGCTCCTACGAGCAGTACTTC
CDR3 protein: CASSPRMAGPIRSYEQYF

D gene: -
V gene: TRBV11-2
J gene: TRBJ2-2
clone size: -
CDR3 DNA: TGTGCCAGCAGCCCGGACATAAACACCGGGGAGCTGTTTTTT
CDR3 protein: CASSPDINTGELFF

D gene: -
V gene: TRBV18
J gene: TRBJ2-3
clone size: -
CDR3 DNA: TGTGCCAGCTCACGCGAGCGGGTCCCGGGAAGCGGGGATACGCAGTATTTT
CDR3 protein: CASSRERVPGSGDTQYF

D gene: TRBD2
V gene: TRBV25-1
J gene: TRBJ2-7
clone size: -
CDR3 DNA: TGTGCCAGCAGTGAATTGGGCGGGGGGGGCGAGCAGTACTTC
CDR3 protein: CASSELGGGGEQYF

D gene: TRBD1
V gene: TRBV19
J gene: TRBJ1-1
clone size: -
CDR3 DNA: TGTGCCAGTAAAGAGGGCCCCAGGGGGAATACTGAAGCTTTCTTT
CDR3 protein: CASKEGPRGNTEAFF

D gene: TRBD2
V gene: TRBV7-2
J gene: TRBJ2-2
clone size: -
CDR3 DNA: TGTGCCAGCAGTTCTGGACAGGGACTAGCGGAGAACACCGGGGAGCTGTTTTTT
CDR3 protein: CASSSGQGLAENTGELFF

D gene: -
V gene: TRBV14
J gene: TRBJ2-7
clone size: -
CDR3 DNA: TGTGCCAGCAGCCAAGTGGGGACTCCCCATGGGAACGAGCAGTACTTC
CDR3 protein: CASSQVGTPHGNEQYF

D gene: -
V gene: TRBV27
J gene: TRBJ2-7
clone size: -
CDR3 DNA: TGTGCCAGCAGGTCCCCCGTGACAGGTCGCCACGAGCAGTACTTC
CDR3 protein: CASRSPVTGRHEQYF

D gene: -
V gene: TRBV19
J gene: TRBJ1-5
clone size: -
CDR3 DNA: TGTGCCAGTAGTATAAGCCTCCAGCGGGGCTATAGCAATCAGCCCCAGCATTTT
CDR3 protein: CASSISLQRGYSNQPQHF

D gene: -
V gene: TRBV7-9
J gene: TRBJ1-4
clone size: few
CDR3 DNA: TGTGCCAGCAGCTTAGACGGGTCTTATAATGAAAAACTGTTTTTT
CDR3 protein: CASSLDGSYNEKLFF

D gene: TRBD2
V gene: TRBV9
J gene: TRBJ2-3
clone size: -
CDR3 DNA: TGTGCCAGCAGCCCCGGACTAGTGGATACGCAGTATTTT
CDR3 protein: CASSPGLVDTQYF

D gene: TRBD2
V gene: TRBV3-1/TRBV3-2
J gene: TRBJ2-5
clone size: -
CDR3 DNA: TGTGCCAGCACCAGCGGGGGGGCCCAGTACTTC
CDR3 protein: CASTSGGAQYF

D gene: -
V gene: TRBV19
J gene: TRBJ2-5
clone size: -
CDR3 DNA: TGTGCCAGTAGTGCTAGCCGGGAGACCCAGTACTTC
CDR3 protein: CASSASRETQYF

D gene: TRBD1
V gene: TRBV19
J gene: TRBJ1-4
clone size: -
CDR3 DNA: TGTGCCAGTAGTACCTCCCCAGGGGGCAGCGGGGAAAAACTGTTTTTT
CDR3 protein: CASSTSPGGSGEKLFF

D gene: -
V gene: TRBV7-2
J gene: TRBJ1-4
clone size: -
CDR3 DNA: TGTGCCGTCTCCCGGGGGGTGGGGAATGAAAAACTGTTTTTT
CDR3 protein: CAVSRGVGNEKLFF

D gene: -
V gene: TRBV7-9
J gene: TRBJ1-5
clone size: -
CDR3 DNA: TGTGCCAGCAGCCCGGACGCCCGGGGACAGCCCCAGCATTTT
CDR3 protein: CASSPDARGQPQHF

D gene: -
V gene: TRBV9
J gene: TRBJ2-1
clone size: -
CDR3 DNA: TGTGCCAGCAGCGTAGGGGGGCTAGCGGAGGGGCCCCCCTACAATGAGCAGTTCTTC
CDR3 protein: CASSVGGLAEGPPYNEQFF

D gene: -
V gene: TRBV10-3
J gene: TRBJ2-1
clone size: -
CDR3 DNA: TGTGCCATCAGCGACGCGAGGGGGGGCTACAATGAGCAGTTCTTC
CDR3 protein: CAISDARGGYNEQFF

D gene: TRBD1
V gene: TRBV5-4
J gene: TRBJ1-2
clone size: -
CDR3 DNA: TGTGCCAGCAGCTTGAGGGACAGGGGTGGCTACACCTTC
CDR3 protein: CASSLRDRGGYTF